This passage covers 16 T cell receptor beta chains from one sample sequenced in a study of blood T cell repertoires in COVID-19. Clones were sequenced by immunoSEQ multiplex PCR, and TCRdb holds only the in-frame ones, with some missing. The sample lists some 96,000 clones; roughly 85% were seen once. Material for sequencing was peripheral blood. Receptor source: a human donor in a cohort sampled during active COVID-19.

The rearrangement joins TRBV2 to TRBJ2-1, with 12 nucleotides matching TRBD2. This CDR3 spans 16 amino acids. From germline, CDR1 is SNHLY and CDR2 FYNNEI. V trimming: 7 bases; J trimming: 6 bases; junction bases outside the gene matches: 10. The CDR3, as DNA: TGTGCCAGCATGGAGACTAGCGGGAGTACCCCCAATGAGCAGTTCTTC. Translating it yields CASMETSGSTPNEQFF.

The chain joins TRBV7-6 to TRBJ2-7; 7 bases line up with TRBD1. The CDR3 length is 15 residues. The V and J ends lost 3 bases and 5 bases, in that order; junction bases with no gene match: 10. Germline CDR1 reads SGHVS; CDR2 reads FNYEAQ. CDR3: CASSLGSRDSHEQYF. The CDR3 DNA reads TGTGCCAGCAGCTTGGGGTCCCGGGACAGTCACGAGCAGTACTTC.

This chain's CDR3 is CASSPGQGVGGNTIYF. The DNA of the CDR3 is TGTGCCAGCAGTCCGGGACAAGGCGTTGGAGGAAACACCATATATTTT. This chain connects TRBV27 to TRBJ1-3, with a weak D call TRBD1 (6 bases). This CDR3 comprises 16 residues. In germline, CDR1 is MNHEY, CDR2 SMNVEV (reference sequence). The ends were cut back, 5 bases at V and 4 bases at J, with 18 bases in the middle.

The chain uses TRBV28 and TRBJ2-5, with 9 bases fitting TRBD2. V shed 7 bases, J shed 5 bases, and the junction held 14 bases outside the gene matches. Germline V gene sequence: CDR1 MDHEN, CDR2 SYDVKM. The CDR3 has 16 amino acids. The CDR3 loop reads CASTSPGRAGGETQYF. As DNA, the CDR3 is TGTGCCAGCACCTCACCCGGCAGGGCGGGAGGGGAGACCCAGTACTTC.

J is TRBJ2-7 and V is TRBV9, with TRBD1 matching over 7 bases. The CDR3 has 14 amino acids. Germline V gene lookup returns CDR1 SGDLS and CDR2 YYNGEE. Trimming took 5 bases from V and 2 from J; bases not matched to a gene: 7. The CDR3 spells CASSPGTATYEQYF. The CDR3 bases are TGTGCCAGCAGTCCCGGGACAGCGACCTACGAGCAGTACTTC.

The count of this clone is one. The rearrangement joins TRBV6-6 to TRBJ2-3, with D unclear. V lost 2 bases, J lost 0 bases, and 9 bases lay in between. The CDR3 loop spans 15 amino acids. Germline V gene sequence: CDR1 MNHNY, CDR2 SVGAGI (reference sequence). CDR3 nucleotides: TGTGCCAGCAGTTACCCCAGCGAAAGCACAGATACGCAGTATTTT. Protein product: CASSYPSESTDTQYF.

The chain employs TRBV7-8 and TRBJ1-5, with 7 bases lining up with TRBD1. CDR1 and CDR2 from the germline V gene are SGHVS and FQNEAQ. Trimming at V came to 5 bases and at J to 3 bases, leaving 16 bases not matched to a gene. The CDR3 extends over 18 amino acids. The CDR3 sequence: CASSPAASGQAINQPQHF. The CDR3 region has the DNA TGTGCCAGCAGCCCAGCGGCTTCTGGACAGGCGATCAATCAGCCCCAGCATTTT.

The rearrangement joins TRBV27 to TRBJ1-6; possible D gene TRBD1, 5 bases. The CDR3 runs 14 residues. Germline values: CDR1 MNHEY, CDR2 SMNVEV (reference sequence). Trimming shortened V by 2 bases and J by 4 bases, and 6 bases separated the two germline ends. CDR3 sequence: CASSLQGYNSPLHF. The DNA of the CDR3 is TGTGCCAGCAGTTTACAGGGTTATAATTCACCCCTCCACTTT.

As regards this clone: The sample contains more than one DNA sequence encoding this CDR3. This chain joins TRBV5-1 and TRBJ2-7; 8 bases align to TRBD2. With 4 bases clipped from V and 2 bases from J, the junction kept 5 bases outside the gene matches. Germline V CDR1 and CDR2: SGHRS, YFSETQ. This CDR3 is 14 amino acids long. The CDR3 DNA reads TGCGCCAGCAGCCCCACAGCGGGAGCCTACGAGCAGTACTTC. Translation gives CASSPTAGAYEQYF.

The CDR3 DNA sequence: TGTGCCAGCAGTTTAACGGGACTTTACGAAAAACTGTTTTTT. Protein product: CASSLTGLYEKLFF. The rearrangement uses TRBV27 and TRBJ1-4, with D perhaps matching TRBD1 (5 bases). In germline, CDR1 is MNHEY, CDR2 SMNVEV (reference sequence). This CDR3 region has 14 residues. Trimming took 2 bases from V and 8 from J, leaving 12 bases between them.

The rearrangement joins TRBV20-1 to TRBJ2-1; no clear D gene. Germline CDR1 DFQATT, CDR2 SNEGSKA (reference sequence). There are 11 residues in the CDR3. Trimming left V 3 bases short and J 6 bases short, with 6 bases between. This CDR3 reads CSASRLNEQFF. CDR3 in DNA: TGCAGTGCTAGTAGACTCAATGAGCAGTTCTTC.

CDR3 sequence reads: CASGGQRGKFF. CDR3 nucleotide sequence: TGTGCCAGCGGGGGACAGAGAGGAAAGTTCTTC. The chain uses TRBV6-5 and TRBJ2-1; 7 bases are a match to TRBD1. The J segment lost 14 bases and the V segment lost 8 bases, leaving 9 bases of the junction unmatched. The CDR3 is 11 residues long. The germline gives CDR1 MNHEY, CDR2 SVGAGI.

The chain employs TRBV28 and TRBJ1-3; no clear D. Looked up from germline, CDR1 is MDHEN and CDR2 is SYDVKM. V lost 1 base to trimming and J lost 0 bases, with 10 bases between them. This CDR3 spans 16 amino acids. The CDR3 is CASSLLQMASGNTIYF. CDR3 nucleotides: TGTGCCAGCAGTTTATTACAAATGGCCTCTGGAAACACCATATATTTT.

A few counts support this clone. The chain carries TRBV6-6 and TRBJ1-3, with 9 bases lining up with TRBD1. CDR1 and CDR2 (germline): MNHNY, SVGAGI (reference sequence). The CDR3 contains 17 residues. V lost 5 bases, J lost 7 bases, and 15 bases stayed unmatched. CDR3: CASSPPGQGLVGNTIYF. In DNA form, the CDR3 reads TGTGCCAGCAGTCCTCCGGGACAGGGTTTAGTTGGGAACACCATATATTTT.

In this sample, this clone turned up a few times. The gene calls are TRBV3-1 (or the pseudogene TRBV3-2) and TRBJ2-2, with no clear D. Trimming cost V 8 bases and J 0 bases, with 13 bases left between them. The germline gives CDR1 LGHDT, CDR2 YNNKEL (reference sequence). The CDR3 runs to 15 residues. The DNA of the CDR3 is TGTGCCAGCTCACTCGCAGGTGCGAACACCGGGGAGCTGTTTTTT. Protein: CASSLAGANTGELFF.

The chain uses TRBV10-3 and TRBJ2-7, with 10 bases matching TRBD2. Looked up from germline, CDR1 is ENHRY and CDR2 is SYGVKD. J was trimmed by 3 bases and V by 1 base; bases with no gene match: 6. The CDR3 is 16 amino acids. CDR3 sequence reads: CAISEFAGTSDYEQYF. CDR3 DNA sequence: TGTGCCATCAGTGAGTTTGCCGGGACTAGCGACTACGAGCAGTACTTC.